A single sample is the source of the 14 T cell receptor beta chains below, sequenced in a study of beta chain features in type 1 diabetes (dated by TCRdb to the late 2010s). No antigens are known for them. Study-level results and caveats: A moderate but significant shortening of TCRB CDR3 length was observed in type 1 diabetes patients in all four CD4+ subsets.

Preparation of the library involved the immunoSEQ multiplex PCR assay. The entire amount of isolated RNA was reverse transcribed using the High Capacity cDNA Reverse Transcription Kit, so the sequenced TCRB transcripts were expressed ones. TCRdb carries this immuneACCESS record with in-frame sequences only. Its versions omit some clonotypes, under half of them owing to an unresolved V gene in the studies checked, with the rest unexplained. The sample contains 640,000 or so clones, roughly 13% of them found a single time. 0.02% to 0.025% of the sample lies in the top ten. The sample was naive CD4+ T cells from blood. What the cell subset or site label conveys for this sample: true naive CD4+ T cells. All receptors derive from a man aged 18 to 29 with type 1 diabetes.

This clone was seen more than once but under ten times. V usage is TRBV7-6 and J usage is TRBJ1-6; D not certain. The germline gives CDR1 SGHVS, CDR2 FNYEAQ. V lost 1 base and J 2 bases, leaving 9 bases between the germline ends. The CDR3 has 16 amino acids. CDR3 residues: CASSLGGGTYNSPLHF. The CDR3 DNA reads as TGTGCCAGCAGCTTAGGAGGCGGGACCTATAATTCACCCCTCCACTTT.

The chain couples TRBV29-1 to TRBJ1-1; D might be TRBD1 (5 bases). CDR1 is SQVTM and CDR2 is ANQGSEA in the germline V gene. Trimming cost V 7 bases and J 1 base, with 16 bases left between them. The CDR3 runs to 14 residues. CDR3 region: CSATPGLTNTEAFF. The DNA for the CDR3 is TGCAGCGCGACCCCGGGACTCACGAACACTGAAGCTTTCTTT.

The CDR3: CASSPGQISYNEQFF. The DNA for the CDR3 is TGTGCCAGCAGCCCCGGCCAAATCTCCTACAATGAGCAGTTCTTC. V and J are TRBV25-1 and TRBJ2-1; D ambiguous. The CDR3 contains 15 residues. Trimming cost V 6 bases and J 0 bases, with 12 bases left between them. Germline V lookup: CDR1 MGHDK, CDR2 SYGVNS.

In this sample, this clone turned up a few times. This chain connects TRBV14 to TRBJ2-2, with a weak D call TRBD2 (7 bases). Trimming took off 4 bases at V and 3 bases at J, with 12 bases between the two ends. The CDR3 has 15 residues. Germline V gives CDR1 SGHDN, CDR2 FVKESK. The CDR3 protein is CASSPRGPDTGELFF. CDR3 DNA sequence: TGTGCCAGCAGCCCGCGGGGGCCGGACACCGGGGAGCTGTTTTTT.

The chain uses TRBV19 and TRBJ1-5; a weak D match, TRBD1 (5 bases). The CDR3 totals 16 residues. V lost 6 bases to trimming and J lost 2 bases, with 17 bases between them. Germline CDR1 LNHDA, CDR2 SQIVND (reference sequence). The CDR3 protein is CASRPGRVLGNQPQHF. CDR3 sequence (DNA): TGTGCCAGTAGACCGGGACGGGTGCTCGGCAATCAGCCCCAGCATTTT.

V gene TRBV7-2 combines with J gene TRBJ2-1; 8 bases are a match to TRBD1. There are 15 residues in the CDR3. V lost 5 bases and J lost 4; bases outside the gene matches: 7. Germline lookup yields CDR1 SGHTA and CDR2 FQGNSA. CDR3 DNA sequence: TGTGCCAGCAGCCCCGACAGGGGACTTTACAATGAGCAGTTCTTC. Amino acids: CASSPDRGLYNEQFF.

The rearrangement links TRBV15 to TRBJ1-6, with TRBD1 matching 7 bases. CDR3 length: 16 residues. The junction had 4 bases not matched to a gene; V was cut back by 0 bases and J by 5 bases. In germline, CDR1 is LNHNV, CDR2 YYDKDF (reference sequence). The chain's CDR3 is CATSRDQGGNNSPLHF. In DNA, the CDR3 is TGTGCCACCAGCAGAGATCAGGGGGGAAATAATTCACCCCTCCACTTT.

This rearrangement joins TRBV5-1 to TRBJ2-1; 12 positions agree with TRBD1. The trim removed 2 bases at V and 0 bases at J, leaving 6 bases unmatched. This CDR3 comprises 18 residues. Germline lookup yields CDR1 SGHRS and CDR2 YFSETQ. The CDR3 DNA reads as TGCGCCAGCAGCTTCCCGGGACAGGGGGCCAGCTCCTACAATGAGCAGTTCTTC. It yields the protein CASSFPGQGASSYNEQFF.

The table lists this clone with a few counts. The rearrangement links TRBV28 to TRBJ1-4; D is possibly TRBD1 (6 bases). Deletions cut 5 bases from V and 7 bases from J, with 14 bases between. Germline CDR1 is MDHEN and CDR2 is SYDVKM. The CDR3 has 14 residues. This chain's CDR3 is CASSPTGKGEKLFF. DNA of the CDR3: TGTGCCAGCAGTCCAACAGGGAAGGGTGAAAAACTGTTTTTT.

In nucleotides, the CDR3 is TGTGCCAGCAGTTTACGGCGTCAGTCGAACACCGGGGAGCTGTTTTTT. Residues: CASSLRRQSNTGELFF. The chain recombines TRBV28 with TRBJ2-2, with D unclear. Germline CDR1 and CDR2: MDHEN and SYDVKM. The CDR3 consists of 16 residues. Trimming removed 2 bases at V and 0 bases at J, with 10 bases between.

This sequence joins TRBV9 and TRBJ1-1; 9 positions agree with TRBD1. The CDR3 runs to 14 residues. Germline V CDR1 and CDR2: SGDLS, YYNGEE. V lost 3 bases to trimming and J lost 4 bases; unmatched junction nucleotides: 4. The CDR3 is CASSEGQGTTEAFF. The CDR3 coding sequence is TGTGCCAGCAGCGAAGGACAGGGGACCACTGAAGCTTTCTTT. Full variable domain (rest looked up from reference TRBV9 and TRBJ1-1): DSGVTQTPKHLITATGQRVTLRCSPRSGDLSVYWYQQSLDQGLQFLIQYYNGEERAKGNILERFSAQQFPDLHSELNLSSLELGDSALYFCASSEGQGTTEAFFGQGTRLTVV.

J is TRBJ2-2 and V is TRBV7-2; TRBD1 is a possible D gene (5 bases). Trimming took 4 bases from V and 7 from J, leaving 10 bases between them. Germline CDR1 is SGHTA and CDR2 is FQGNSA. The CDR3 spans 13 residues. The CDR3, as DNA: TGTGCCAGCAGCTCCTTAGGGGTCGGGGAGCTGTTTTTT. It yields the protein CASSSLGVGELFF.

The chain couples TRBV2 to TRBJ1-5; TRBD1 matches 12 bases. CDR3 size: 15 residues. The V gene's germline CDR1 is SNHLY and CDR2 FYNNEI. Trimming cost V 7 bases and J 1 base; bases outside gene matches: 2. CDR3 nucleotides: TGTGCCAGCACGGGACAGGGGGCAAGCAATCAGCCCCAGCATTTT. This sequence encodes CASTGQGASNQPQHF.

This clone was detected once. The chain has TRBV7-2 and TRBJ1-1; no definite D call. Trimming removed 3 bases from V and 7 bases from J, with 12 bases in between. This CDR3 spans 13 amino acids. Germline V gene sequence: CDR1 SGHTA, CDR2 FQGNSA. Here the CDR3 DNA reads TGTGCCAGCAGCTTGATTAGGTCCAGTGAAGCTTTCTTT. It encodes CASSLIRSSEAFF.